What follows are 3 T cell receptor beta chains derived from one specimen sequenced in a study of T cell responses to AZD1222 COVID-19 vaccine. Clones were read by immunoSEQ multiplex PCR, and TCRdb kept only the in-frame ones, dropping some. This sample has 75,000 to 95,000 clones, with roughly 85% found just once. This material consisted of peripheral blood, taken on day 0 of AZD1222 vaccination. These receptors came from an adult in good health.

CDR3: CASSLDWGGTNYGYTF. The CDR3, as DNA: TGTGCCAGCAGCTTAGATTGGGGGGGAACTAACTATGGCTACACCTTC. The V gene is TRBV5-4, the J gene TRBJ1-2; TRBD1 might be the D (5 bases). Germline V gene data show CDR1 as SGHNT and CDR2 as YYREEE (reference sequence). The CDR3 has 16 residues. The V end lost 2 bases, the J end lost 0 bases, and 14 bases lay between the germline ends.

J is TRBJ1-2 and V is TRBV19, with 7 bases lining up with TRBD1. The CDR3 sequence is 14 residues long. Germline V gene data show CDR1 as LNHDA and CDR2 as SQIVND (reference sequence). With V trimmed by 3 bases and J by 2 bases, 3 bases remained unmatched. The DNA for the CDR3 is TGTGCCAGTAGTATGAGGGGACAGAACTATGGCTACACCTTC. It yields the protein CASSMRGQNYGYTF.

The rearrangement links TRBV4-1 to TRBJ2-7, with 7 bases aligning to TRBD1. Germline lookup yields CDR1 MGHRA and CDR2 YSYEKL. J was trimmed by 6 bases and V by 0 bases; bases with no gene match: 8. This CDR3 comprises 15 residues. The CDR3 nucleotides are TGCGCCAGCAGCCAAGATGGGGCAGGGGGACGCGAGCAGTACTTC. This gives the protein CASSQDGAGGREQYF.